This T cell receptor beta chain was recovered during a study of shared clonotypes between healthy human individuals. The CDR3 totals 16 residues. The V gene end was trimmed by 2 bases and the J gene end by 3 bases; junction bases not matched to a gene: 7. Germline CDR1 is MRHNA and CDR2 is SNTAGT. Only in-frame clones appear in the TCRdb table, and some are missing; sequencing was by immunoSEQ multiplex PCR. The data contain fewer than 2.5 million clones, more than 85% of them singletons. Study outcomes and limitations: Naive subsets generally had larger estimated richness than memory subsets.

As for this clone: The antigen remains unidentified.

This TCR came from a young man in good health. Some clones in this sample may be carry-over from other donors' samples. Sequencing used naive CD4+ T cells from PBMCs. This sample's subset: CD45RA+ positively selected. J is TRBJ1-5 and V is TRBV6-4, with 7 positions matching TRBD1. CDR3 sequence reads: CASSDASGQVNQPQHF. DNA of the CDR3: TGTGCCAGCAGTGACGCGTCCGGACAGGTCAATCAGCCCCAGCATTTT.